This entry is about one T cell receptor beta chain. CDR1 is MRHNA and CDR2 is SNTAGT in the germline V gene. Trimming shortened V by 0 bases and J by 2 bases, and 14 bases separated the two germline ends. The CDR3 has 16 amino acids. This sample was taken from a study of blood T cell repertoires in COVID-19. About the study: The United States, Italy and Spain supplied acute and convalescent COVID-19 samples. Sources were T cells, B-cell-depleted T cells, or PBMCs; the material itself was cDNA or gDNA.

TCRdb keeps only in-frame clones here, not all; method: immunoSEQ multiplex PCR. The sample has 150,000 to 160,000 clones, approximately 82% seen once. The TCR comes from a woman between 50 and 59 years old with acute or convalescent COVID-19. What was sequenced was peripheral blood. The chain has TRBV6-4 and TRBJ2-7; D is ambiguous. CDR3 sequence reads: CASSDSVALSPYEQYF. CDR3 coding DNA: TGTGCCAGCAGTGACTCGGTGGCTCTTTCCCCCTACGAGCAGTACTTC.